What follows are 30 T cell receptor beta chains derived from one specimen sequenced in a study of T cells in tumors after PD-1 blockade. Some clones are missing from TCRdb's copy, which holds only in-frame ones; the method was immunoSEQ multiplex PCR. The profile shows 55,000 to 65,000 clones, about four fifths of them singletons. The sequenced sample was PBMCs, obtained before anti-PD-1 treatment. These receptors came from a human donor with basal cell carcinoma.

The chain links TRBV7-8 to TRBJ2-2; TRBD2 aligns across 9 bases. Germline V lookup: CDR1 SGHVS, CDR2 FQNEAQ. J gave up 4 bases and V 6 bases, and 6 bases lay outside the gene matches. This CDR3 has 15 residues. CDR3 amino acids: CASSSSSGATGELFF. In nucleotides, the CDR3 is TGTGCCAGCAGTTCCTCTAGCGGGGCCACCGGGGAGCTGTTTTTT.

The chain uses TRBV5-4 and TRBJ1-6, with D tentatively TRBD1 (6 bases). CDR1 and CDR2 (germline): SGHNT, YYREEE (reference sequence). Between the trimmed V and J ends, which lost 3 bases and 7 bases, there was a span of 14 bases. There are 15 residues in the CDR3. CDR3 protein: CASSSGQKKNSPLHF. CDR3 nucleotides: TGTGCCAGCAGCTCCGGACAGAAGAAGAATTCACCCCTCCACTTT.

The chain carries TRBV19 and TRBJ1-4; D may be TRBD1 (5 bases). The CDR3 totals 15 residues. Germline V gives CDR1 LNHDA, CDR2 SQIVND (reference sequence). Trimming cost V 6 bases and J 0 bases, with 11 bases left between them. Written as DNA, the CDR3 is TGTGCCAGTAGGGACCACAGGACAACTAATGAAAAACTGTTTTTT. Translation: CASRDHRTTNEKLFF. Full variable domain (remainder filled in from reference TRBV19 and TRBJ1-4): DGGITQSPKYLFRKEGQNVTLSCEQNLNHDAMYWYRQDPGQGLRLIYYSQIVNDFQKGDIAEGYSVSREKKESFPLTVTSAQKNPTAFYLCASRDHRTTNEKLFFGSGTQLSVL.

J is TRBJ2-5 and V is TRBV6-5; 7 bases line up with TRBD2. The CDR3 covers 16 residues. V lost 2 bases to trimming and J lost 5 bases; unmatched junction nucleotides: 11. Per germline, CDR1 MNHEY and CDR2 SVGAGI. CDR3 protein: CASSYVGGGKQETQYF. CDR3 in DNA: TGTGCCAGCAGTTACGTTGGCGGGGGTAAGCAGGAGACCCAGTACTTC.

The rearrangement joins TRBV29-1 to TRBJ2-2; TRBD1 matches 9 bases. This CDR3 spans 15 amino acids. CDR1 is SQVTM, CDR2 ANQGSEA, per germline. The junction had 7 bases not matched to a gene; V was cut back by 5 bases and J by 3 bases. As DNA, the CDR3 is TGCAGCGTTTTAAAACAGGGGGCGGACACCGGGGAGCTGTTTTTT. It encodes CSVLKQGADTGELFF.

The chain is built from TRBV7-6 and TRBJ2-7; D gene uncertain. In germline, CDR1 is SGHVS, CDR2 FNYEAQ. This CDR3 spans 13 amino acids. V lost 5 bases and J 3 bases, leaving 11 bases between the germline ends. The CDR3 loop reads CASSQTPYYEQYF. CDR3 DNA: TGTGCCAGCAGCCAGACACCTTACTACGAGCAGTACTTC.

This clone appeared a single time. The V gene is TRBV5-4, the J gene TRBJ2-5, with 9 bases matching TRBD1. CDR3 length equals 14 residues. CDR1 and CDR2 from the germline V gene are SGHNT and YYREEE (reference sequence). J lost 3 bases, V lost 5 bases, and 5 bases had no gene match. The CDR3 protein is CASRYRDREETQYF. DNA for the CDR3: TGTGCCAGCAGGTACCGGGACAGGGAAGAGACCCAGTACTTC.

V usage is TRBV28 and J usage is TRBJ2-5; 8 bases align to TRBD2. V lost 2 bases and J lost 4; bases outside the gene matches: 9. In germline, CDR1 is MDHEN, CDR2 SYDVKM. The CDR3 has 16 amino acids. CDR3 DNA: TGTGCCAGCAGTTTAATGGGACCCGGGGGGGGAGAGACCCAGTACTTC. Translated, it gives CASSLMGPGGGETQYF.

The chain uses TRBV27 and TRBJ1-6, with unresolved D. This CDR3 comprises 14 residues. Trimming cost V 8 bases and J 9 bases, with 17 bases left between them. Germline CDR1 MNHEY, CDR2 SMNVEV (reference sequence). Here the CDR3 DNA reads TGTGCCAGCGGGCTTCGGCAGGAAGGTTCACCCCTCCACTTT. Translation: CASGLRQEGSPLHF.

The chain is built from TRBV4-2 and TRBJ1-3; D remains unclear. The germline V gene encodes CDR1 LGHNA and CDR2 YNFKEQ. V lost 3 bases and J lost 9, with 9 bases in between. The CDR3 is 12 residues long. CDR3 in DNA: TGTGCCAGCAGCCAGGCAACGGGCACCATATATTTT. It is translated as CASSQATGTIYF.

The chain uses TRBV6-1 and TRBJ2-7; 11 nucleotides align to TRBD2. The CDR3 totals 16 residues. CDR1 is MNHNS and CDR2 is SASEGT in the germline V gene. After removal of 2 bases from V and 4 bases from J, the junction contained 7 bases not matched to a gene. The CDR3 coding sequence is TGTGCCAGCAGTGAAATGCTAGCGGGGGGTCTATACGAGCAGTACTTC. Protein sequence: CASSEMLAGGLYEQYF.

CDR3 DNA: TGTGCCAGCAGTCTAGCGGGGGGGCTTGACACCGGGGAGCTGTTTTTT. Translated, it gives CASSLAGGLDTGELFF. The chain links TRBV27 to TRBJ2-2; 12 nucleotides align to TRBD2. Germline CDR1 and CDR2: MNHEY and SMNVEV (reference sequence). This CDR3 region has 16 residues. V shed 5 bases, J shed 3 bases, and the junction held 4 bases outside the gene matches.

The chain joins TRBV5-1 to TRBJ1-1; tentative D call: TRBD1 (5 bases). This CDR3 has 13 residues. The V gene's germline CDR1 is SGHRS and CDR2 YFSETQ. Trimming cost V 0 bases and J 7 bases, with 10 bases left between them. The CDR3 nucleotides are TGCGCCAGCAGCTTGGGCAGGGCCGGTGAAGCTTTCTTT. Amino acid sequence: CASSLGRAGEAFF.

The rearrangement joins TRBV20-1 to TRBJ2-1; D gene unclear. Trimming took off 3 bases at V and 6 bases at J, with 12 bases between the two ends. Germline assignment: CDR1 DFQATT and CDR2 SNEGSKA (reference sequence). The CDR3 covers 13 residues. CDR3 sequence: CSASFPRPNEQFF. CDR3 in DNA: TGCAGTGCTAGTTTTCCGCGGCCCAATGAGCAGTTCTTC.

V and J are TRBV25-1 and TRBJ2-7; 8 bases agree with TRBD1. CDR3 size: 11 residues. V shed 9 bases and J 7 bases; nucleotides not matched to a gene: 5. Germline assignment: CDR1 MGHDK and CDR2 SYGVNS. The CDR3 DNA follows: TGTGCCAGTAGACAGGGGATAGAGCAGTACTTC. Translating gives CASRQGIEQYF.

The sample holds a few counts of this clone. The rearrangement uses TRBV30 and TRBJ1-1; D not resolved. The V end was cut by 0 bases, the J end by 3 bases, with 8 bases between. This CDR3 spans 13 amino acids. The V gene's germline CDR1 is GTSNPN and CDR2 SVGIG (reference sequence). The CDR3 loop reads CAWSVFRYTEAFF. The CDR3 DNA reads as TGTGCCTGGAGTGTATTTCGTTACACTGAAGCTTTCTTT.

This chain connects TRBV10-2 to TRBJ2-3, with 14 bases matching TRBD2. This CDR3 spans 16 amino acids. The V gene's germline CDR1 is WSHSY and CDR2 SAAADI. V shed 5 bases and J 7 bases; nucleotides not matched to a gene: 8. The CDR3 is CASSSLGTSGGNTQYF. The CDR3 coding sequence is TGCGCCAGCAGTTCTCTCGGGACTAGCGGGGGAAATACGCAGTATTTT.

The chain has TRBV18 and TRBJ2-3, with D hard to call. V was pared by 2 bases and J by 0 bases, with 6 bases between. The CDR3 has 14 amino acids. In germline, CDR1 is KGHSH, CDR2 LQKENI. The CDR3 bases are TGTGCCAGCTCACCAACAGCTAGCACAGATACGCAGTATTTT. Encoded protein: CASSPTASTDTQYF.

CDR3 coding DNA: TGTGCCACCAGCAGAGCCGGGTCCTTTTATGGCTACACCTTC. Translated: CATSRAGSFYGYTF. This chain uses TRBV15 with TRBJ1-2; unclear D gene. Germline V gives CDR1 LNHNV, CDR2 YYDKDF (reference sequence). The CDR3 has 14 residues. V was pared by 1 base and J by 5 bases, with 11 bases between.

This clone has more than one count but fewer than ten. The chain recombines TRBV18 with TRBJ1-5; D is unresolved. The CDR3 runs to 13 residues. Deletions cut 3 bases from V and 2 bases from J, with 5 bases between. Germline V CDR1 and CDR2: KGHSH, LQKENI. The CDR3 DNA reads as TGTGCCAGCTCACCTGCCGGCAATCAGCCCCAGCATTTT. Translating gives CASSPAGNQPQHF.

The chain is built from TRBV2 and TRBJ1-4; tentatively, D is TRBD1 (6 bases). The CDR3 runs to 14 residues. Germline assignment: CDR1 SNHLY and CDR2 FYNNEI. Trimming took off 6 bases at V and 4 bases at J, with 12 bases between the two ends. CDR3 DNA: TGTGCCAGCAGGAGGGGGATGTTTAATGAAAAACTGTTTTTT. Translation: CASRRGMFNEKLFF.

The rearrangement joins TRBV13 to TRBJ2-3; weak D call: TRBD1 (6 bases). With 5 bases removed from V and 3 bases from J, the gap between germline ends came to 15 bases. This CDR3 has 15 amino acids. CDR1 and CDR2 from the germline V gene are PRHDT and FYEKMQ (reference sequence). For the CDR3, the DNA is TGTGCCAGCAGCCCCCCGGGCAGGGGAACAGATACGCAGTATTTT. It translates to CASSPPGRGTDTQYF.

The rearrangement uses TRBV4-2 and TRBJ2-1; D possibly uses TRBD1 or TRBD2 (5 bases each). Trimming took 2 bases from V and 10 from J, leaving 12 bases between them. Germline V gene data show CDR1 as LGHNA and CDR2 as YNFKEQ. This CDR3 has 13 amino acids. CDR3 in DNA: TGTGCCAGCAGCCAACTAGGGGACGAAGAGCAGTTCTTC. The encoded protein is CASSQLGDEEQFF.

The chain recombines TRBV4-2 with TRBJ1-2; D gene ambiguous. The germline CDR1 and CDR2 sequences are LGHNA and YNFKEQ. Trimming stripped 4 bases from V and 2 bases from J, with 11 bases between. CDR3 size: 14 residues. CDR3 nucleotide sequence: TGTGCCAGCAGCCCGACATCCGCGAACTATGGCTACACCTTC. Residues: CASSPTSANYGYTF.

This chain uses TRBV29-1 with TRBJ1-6; 9 bases match TRBD1. The junction had 2 bases not matched to a gene; V was cut back by 3 bases and J by 5 bases. The CDR3 is 14 residues long. Germline CDR1 reads SQVTM; CDR2 reads ANQGSEA. The CDR3 protein is CSVDTGGNNSPLHF. DNA of the CDR3: TGCAGCGTTGATACAGGGGGCAATAATTCACCCCTCCACTTT.

This clone was seen more than once but under ten times. The V call is TRBV30, the J call TRBJ1-1; D remains ambiguous. The CDR3 is 15 residues long. Deletions cut 2 bases from V and 1 base from J, with 14 bases between. CDR1 and CDR2 from the germline V gene are GTSNPN and SVGIG (reference sequence). The CDR3: CAWSPLGGENTEAFF. The DNA of the CDR3 is TGTGCCTGGAGTCCTTTAGGCGGGGAGAACACTGAAGCTTTCTTT.

This clone occurred a few times. This chain joins TRBV30 and TRBJ1-4; 7 nucleotides align to TRBD1. The V gene end was trimmed by 2 bases and the J gene end by 5 bases; junction bases not matched to a gene: 8. Germline V gives CDR1 GTSNPN, CDR2 SVGIG (reference sequence). The CDR3 extends over 15 amino acids. The CDR3 bases are TGTGCCTGGAGTACCGCCGGGACAGCGAATGAAAAACTGTTTTTT. This codes for CAWSTAGTANEKLFF.

The chain carries TRBV19 and TRBJ1-1; possible D gene TRBD1, 5 bases. The germline V and J ends were trimmed by 8 bases and 11 bases, with 39 bases remaining between them. CDR1 is LNHDA and CDR2 is SQIVND in the germline V gene (reference sequence). The CDR3 has 19 amino acids. This chain's CDR3 is CASPREHRGGGVTFGEAFF. CDR3 nucleotide sequence: TGTGCCAGTCCTAGAGAACATCGAGGCGGAGGGGTAACCTTCGGTGAGGCTTTCTTT.

The V call is TRBV6-1, the J call TRBJ2-1; TRBD1 agrees at 10 bases. The CDR3 runs to 16 residues. V dropped 4 bases and J dropped 12; count of bases not matched to a gene: 15. Germline values: CDR1 MNHNS, CDR2 SASEGT. The CDR3 nucleotides are TGTGCCAGCAGTGGCCAGACAGGGGGCGCAGGTATCGGGCAGTTCTTC. Amino acids: CASSGQTGGAGIGQFF.

V is TRBV6-6 and J is TRBJ2-1, with D hard to call. The CDR3 is made up of 13 amino acids. Trimming took 5 bases from V and 6 from J, leaving 11 bases between them. Germline V gene sequence: CDR1 MNHNY, CDR2 SVGAGI (reference sequence). For the CDR3, the DNA is TGTGCCAGCAGTCAGCTAAACAGCAATGAGCAGTTCTTC. Its translation: CASSQLNSNEQFF.